This is a list of T cell receptor beta chains from one sample in a study of technical replicates of blood from several donors. Using immunoSEQ multiplex PCR, the repertoire was profiled, and TCRdb retains in-frame clones only, with some absent. The sample holds 55,000 to 65,000 clones, 93% seen once. The material sequenced was PBMCs. These receptors were collected from a human donor in good health. Some clones in this sample may be carry-over from other donors' samples. CDR3s include the opening cysteine and the closing phenylalanine or tryptophan. A D gene is named only where the DNA matches it firmly. For some rows the clone size is stated as once, few or many, or as a class when expanded; others skip it.

J gene: TRBJ2-5
clone size: -
V gene: TRBV25-1
D gene: TRBD1
CDR3 protein: CASRDTTGDRETQYF
CDR3 DNA: TGTGCCAGCAGGGATACGACAGGGGATCGAGAGACCCAGTACTTC

J gene: TRBJ2-4
clone size: once
V gene: TRBV2
D gene: TRBD1
CDR3 protein: CATGDRDNIQYF
CDR3 DNA: TGTGCCACAGGGGACAGGGATAACATTCAGTACTTC

J gene: TRBJ2-7
clone size: -
V gene: TRBV18
D gene: TRBD1
CDR3 protein: CASSPGTGDEQYF
CDR3 DNA: TGTGCCAGCTCACCGGGGACAGGGGACGAGCAGTACTTC

J gene: TRBJ2-1
clone size: -
V gene: TRBV7-3
D gene: TRBD2
CDR3 protein: CASRSGTSEYNEQFF
CDR3 DNA: TGTGCCAGCAGGTCCGGGACTAGCGAATACAATGAGCAGTTCTTC

J gene: TRBJ2-1
clone size: -
V gene: TRBV29-1
D gene: TRBD2
CDR3 protein: CSVQSRETYNEQFF
CDR3 DNA: TGCAGCGTCCAGTCGCGGGAGACCTACAATGAGCAGTTCTTC

J gene: TRBJ2-5
clone size: -
V gene: TRBV5-6
D gene: TRBD2
CDR3 protein: CASSGGTRLDWVYF
CDR3 DNA: TGTGCCAGCAGCGGAGGGACTAGACTGGACTGGGTTTACTTC

J gene: TRBJ1-5
clone size: -
V gene: TRBV6-1
D gene: -
CDR3 protein: CASSENRGTQHF
CDR3 DNA: TGTGCCAGCAGTGAAAATCGGGGGACCCAGCATTTT

J gene: TRBJ2-5
clone size: -
V gene: TRBV21-1
D gene: -
CDR3 protein: CASKRTGGETQYF
CDR3 DNA: TGTGCCAGCAAACGGACAGGGGGTGAGACCCAGTACTTC

J gene: TRBJ2-5
clone size: -
V gene: TRBV5-1
D gene: -
CDR3 protein: CASSISEDQETQYF
CDR3 DNA: TGCGCCAGCAGCATATCCGAGGACCAAGAGACCCAGTACTTC

J gene: TRBJ2-5
clone size: -
V gene: TRBV30
D gene: -
CDR3 protein: CAWSVGPLQYF
CDR3 DNA: TGTGCCTGGAGTGTGGGCCCCCTGCAGTACTTC

J gene: TRBJ1-1
clone size: -
V gene: TRBV5-1
D gene: -
CDR3 protein: CASSLTGNTEAFF
CDR3 DNA: TGCGCCAGCAGCTTGACGGGGAACACTGAAGCTTTCTTT

J gene: TRBJ1-1
clone size: medium-sized
V gene: TRBV5-1
D gene: -
CDR3 protein: CASSPAGGYTEAFF
CDR3 DNA: TGCGCCAGCAGCCCGGCCGGGGGGTACACTGAAGCTTTCTTT

J gene: TRBJ2-1
clone size: -
V gene: TRBV4-3
D gene: TRBD2
CDR3 protein: CASSQDRASPGGEQFF
CDR3 DNA: TGCGCCAGCAGCCAAGATCGTGCGAGTCCGGGGGGTGAGCAGTTCTTC

J gene: TRBJ2-1
clone size: -
V gene: TRBV7-9
D gene: -
CDR3 protein: CASISGGSSYNEQFF
CDR3 DNA: TGTGCCAGCATCTCAGGTGGGAGCTCCTACAATGAGCAGTTCTTC

J gene: TRBJ1-1
clone size: -
V gene: TRBV6-6
D gene: -
CDR3 protein: CASTSGGAVNTEAFF
CDR3 DNA: TGTGCCAGCACCTCGGGCGGGGCCGTGAACACTGAAGCTTTCTTT

J gene: TRBJ1-2
clone size: -
V gene: TRBV10-3
D gene: TRBD1
CDR3 protein: CAISGGQGAFGYTF
CDR3 DNA: TGTGCCATCAGTGGGGGACAGGGGGCGTTTGGCTACACCTTC

J gene: TRBJ1-1
clone size: once
V gene: TRBV5-6
D gene: -
CDR3 protein: CASNPAGATEAFF
CDR3 DNA: TGTGCCAGCAACCCGGCGGGGGCCACTGAAGCTTTCTTT

J gene: TRBJ2-4
clone size: -
V gene: TRBV19
D gene: -
CDR3 protein: CASTDSLAKNIQYF
CDR3 DNA: TGTGCCAGTACAGACAGTCTAGCCAAAAACATTCAGTACTTC

J gene: TRBJ1-6
clone size: -
V gene: TRBV6-5
D gene: -
CDR3 protein: CASSYYRDSPLHF
CDR3 DNA: TGTGCCAGCAGTTACTACAGGGATTCACCCCTCCACTTT

J gene: TRBJ1-1
clone size: -
V gene: TRBV9
D gene: -
CDR3 protein: CASSVASGRLNTEAFF
CDR3 DNA: TGTGCCAGCAGCGTAGCTTCCGGGAGGTTGAACACTGAAGCTTTCTTT

J gene: TRBJ2-5
clone size: -
V gene: TRBV7-6
D gene: -
CDR3 protein: CASSSRGETQYF
CDR3 DNA: TGTGCCAGCAGCTCGAGGGGGGAGACCCAGTACTTC

J gene: TRBJ2-3
clone size: once
V gene: TRBV5-5
D gene: -
CDR3 protein: CASSLGRGVRYTQYF
CDR3 DNA: TGTGCCAGCAGCTTGGGACGGGGTGTTAGGTATACGCAGTATTTT

J gene: TRBJ2-3
clone size: -
V gene: TRBV4-1
D gene: TRBD2
CDR3 protein: CASSQGPGTSGGVDTQYF
CDR3 DNA: TGCGCCAGCAGCCAAGGGCCTGGGACTAGCGGGGGGGTAGATACGCAGTATTTT

J gene: TRBJ2-5
clone size: -
V gene: TRBV6-1
D gene: -
CDR3 protein: CASSPSGNGETQYF
CDR3 DNA: TGTGCCAGCAGCCCTTCCGGGAACGGGGAGACCCAGTACTTC

J gene: TRBJ2-3
clone size: -
V gene: TRBV5-4
D gene: TRBD2
CDR3 protein: CASRLAGGRNTQYF
CDR3 DNA: TGTGCCAGCCGACTAGCGGGGGGGCGAAATACGCAGTATTTT

J gene: TRBJ1-2
clone size: -
V gene: TRBV6-6
D gene: -
CDR3 protein: CASSSGNYGYTF
CDR3 DNA: TGTGCCAGCAGTTCGGGTAACTATGGCTACACCTTC